The 10 T cell receptor beta chains below were found in one sample sequenced in a study of cytotoxic CD8 clonotypes in ibrutinib-treated CLL. Clones were read by immunoSEQ multiplex PCR, and TCRdb kept only the in-frame ones, dropping some. This repertoire shows around 150,000 clones, around 82% found once; its top ten account for around 7.6%. The specimen comprised PBMCs, sampled after 36 months of ibrutinib treatment. These receptors all stem from a human donor with chronic lymphocytic leukemia.

Turning to this clone: Other DNA sequences within the sample encode an identical CDR3. The V call is TRBV5-1, the J call TRBJ1-2; a weak D match, TRBD1 (5 bases). This CDR3 is 14 amino acids long. Trimming took off 0 bases at V and 2 bases at J, with 8 bases between the two ends. Per germline, CDR1 SGHRS and CDR2 YFSETQ. The DNA of the CDR3 is TGCGCCAGCAGCTTGGGAGGGACCAACTATGGCTACACCTTC. Protein product: CASSLGGTNYGYTF.

This chain links TRBV7-6 with TRBJ2-2; no reliable D call. Germline V gene lookup returns CDR1 SGHVS and CDR2 FNYEAQ. The CDR3 has 14 residues. The V end lost 0 bases, the J end lost 8 bases, and 10 bases lay between the germline ends. DNA for the CDR3: TGTGCCAGCAGCTTAGCGGGCCAGGCAGGGGAGCTGTTTTTT. Encoded protein: CASSLAGQAGELFF. The full variable domain, completed using reference TRBV7-6 and TRBJ2-2, is GAGVSQSPRYKVTKRGQDVALRCDPISGHVSLYWYRQALGQGPEFLTYFNYEAQQDKSGLPNDRFSAERPEGSISTLTIQRTEQRDSAMYRCASSLAGQAGELFFGEGSRLTVL.

The chain is built from TRBV28 and TRBJ1-2; D is undetermined. The CDR3 runs to 12 residues. V was clipped by 8 bases and J by 5 bases, with 12 bases between them. Germline V gene lookup returns CDR1 MDHEN and CDR2 SYDVKM. CDR3: CASAVFLYGYTF. CDR3 sequence (DNA): TGTGCCAGCGCAGTCTTCCTTTATGGCTACACCTTC.

V usage is TRBV9 and J usage is TRBJ1-3; maybe TRBD1 (5 bases). The V end was cut by 0 bases, the J end by 0 bases, with 13 bases between. CDR1 SGDLS and CDR2 YYNGEE come from the germline V gene. This CDR3 spans 17 amino acids. The CDR3 is CASSVGQGVSSGNTIYF. For the CDR3, the DNA is TGTGCCAGCAGCGTAGGGCAGGGTGTTAGCTCTGGAAACACCATATATTTT. The full variable domain, its missing parts supplied by reference TRBV9 and TRBJ1-3, is DSGVTQTPKHLITATGQRVTLRCSPRSGDLSVYWYQQSLDQGLQFLIQYYNGEERAKGNILERFSAQQFPDLHSELNLSSLELGDSALYFCASSVGQGVSSGNTIYFGEGSWLTVV.

The rearrangement links TRBV5-4 to TRBJ2-1; 11 bases agree with TRBD2. Germline V gene data show CDR1 as SGHNT and CDR2 as YYREEE (reference sequence). The CDR3 sequence is 17 residues long. V gave up 3 bases and J gave up 8 bases; unmatched junction bases: 13. The CDR3: CASSSLLTSGGAYEQFF. The CDR3 region has the DNA TGTGCCAGCAGCTCCCTTCTTACTAGCGGGGGCGCGTATGAGCAGTTCTTC. Full variable domain (rest looked up from reference TRBV5-4 and TRBJ2-1): ETGVTQSPTHLIKTRGQQVTLRCSSQSGHNTVSWYQQALGQGPQFIFQYYREEENGRGNFPPRFSGLQFPNYSSELNVNALELDDSALYLCASSSLLTSGGAYEQFFGPGTRLTVL.

The CDR3 sequence: CASSDSRGMNTEAFF. The CDR3 bases are TGTGCCAGCAGCGACTCCAGGGGAATGAACACTGAAGCTTTCTTT. V is TRBV11-3 and J is TRBJ1-1, with D possibly TRBD1 on 6 matching bases. V shed 5 bases and J shed 0 bases, with 13 bases lying between them. Germline V gives CDR1 SGHNT, CDR2 YENEEA. This CDR3 has 15 residues.

The genes are TRBV5-1 and TRBJ2-3, with D hard to call. The CDR3 runs to 15 residues. Trimming stripped 3 bases from V and 2 bases from J, with 13 bases between. Germline loops: CDR1 SGHRS, CDR2 YFSETQ. CDR3: CASSSVRRLTDTQYF. In DNA form, the CDR3 reads TGCGCCAGCAGCTCCGTCAGACGCCTCACAGATACGCAGTATTTT.

The chain links TRBV7-3 to TRBJ2-2; no clear D gene. CDR1 and CDR2 from the germline V gene are SGHTA and FQGTGA. The CDR3 totals 15 residues. V shed 2 bases and J shed 3 bases, with 10 bases lying between them. The chain's CDR3 is CASSLFTGHTGELFF. CDR3 nucleotide sequence: TGTGCCAGCAGCTTATTTACCGGGCACACCGGGGAGCTGTTTTTT. Full variable domain (missing parts from reference TRBV7-3 and TRBJ2-2): GAGVSQTPSNKVTEKGKYVELRCDPISGHTALYWYRQSLGQGPEFLIYFQGTGAADDSGLPNDRFFAVRPEGSVSTLKIQRTERGDSAVYLCASSLFTGHTGELFFGEGSRLTVL.

The rearrangement links TRBV30 to TRBJ1-1, with D maybe TRBD1 (5 bases). Between the trimmed V and J ends, which lost 4 bases and 1 base, there was a span of 19 bases. Per the germline V gene, CDR1 is GTSNPN and CDR2 is SVGIG (reference sequence). This CDR3 contains 16 residues. The CDR3 loop is CAWTERRGRTNTEAFF. DNA of the CDR3: TGTGCCTGGACTGAAAGGCGGGGCAGGACGAACACTGAAGCTTTCTTT.

The rearrangement links TRBV7-9 to TRBJ2-7; D unclear. The V end was cut by 0 bases, the J end by 1 base, with 10 bases between. CDR1 SEHNR and CDR2 FQNEAQ come from the germline V gene (reference sequence). The CDR3 is made up of 15 amino acids. The CDR3 DNA reads TGTGCCAGCAGCTTAGCGACGACGTCGTCCTACGAGCAGTACTTC. Protein product: CASSLATTSSYEQYF. Variable domain in full (rest from reference TRBV7-9 and TRBJ2-7): DTGVSQNPRHKITKRGQNVTFRCDPISEHNRLYWYRQTLGQGPEFLTYFQNEAQLEKSRLLSDRFSAERPKGSFSTLEIQRTEQGDSAMYLCASSLATTSSYEQYFGPGTRLTVT.